One sample yielded the 20 T cell receptor beta chains listed below, sequenced in a study of shared clonotypes between healthy human individuals. The assay was immunoSEQ multiplex PCR, and TCRdb's table has in-frame clones only and misses some. Found here are fewer than 2.5 million clones, 80% to 95% of them singletons; the top ten hold around 0.37%. Sequencing was performed on naive CD4+ T cells from PBMCs. As to subset: CD45RA+ positively selected. The receptors here all came from a man aged 18 to 30 in good health. Some clones in this sample may be carry-over from other donors' samples.

The chain carries TRBV6-1 and TRBJ2-5, with 7 bases that match TRBD1. With V trimmed by 4 bases and J by 14 bases, 13 bases remained unmatched. Looked up from germline, CDR1 is MNHNS and CDR2 is SASEGT. This CDR3 has 13 residues. The DNA for the CDR3 is TGTGCCAGCAGTGGGCCGGGACAGCCGTCCAAATACTTC. As protein: CASSGPGQPSKYF.

The chain has TRBV2 and TRBJ1-5; D gene unclear. Germline CDR1 is SNHLY and CDR2 is FYNNEI. V was cut by 8 bases and J by 7 bases, with 24 bases left in between. The CDR3 is made up of 16 amino acids. CDR3 loop: CASSPNWERRAQPQHF. The CDR3 DNA reads as TGTGCCAGCTCCCCTAATTGGGAAAGGAGGGCCCAGCCCCAGCATTTT.

Of note for this clone: The sample carries other DNA sequences with the same CDR3. The V call is TRBV10-1, the J call TRBJ2-2, with no clear D. The V and J ends lost 0 bases and 8 bases respectively, with 4 bases between them. The CDR3 runs to 12 residues. Germline V gene lookup returns CDR1 WNHNN and CDR2 SYGVQD (reference sequence). The CDR3 nucleotides are TGCGCCAGCAGTGAGTCGATTGGGGAGCTGTTTTTT. Encoded protein: CASSESIGELFF.

The rearrangement uses TRBV28 and TRBJ1-2, with D tentatively TRBD1 (5 bases). Trimming left V 3 bases short and J 3 bases short, with 17 bases between. Germline V lookup: CDR1 MDHEN, CDR2 SYDVKM. This CDR3 contains 16 residues. CDR3 sequence (DNA): TGTGCCAGCAGTTTTTCCGTTAGGCAGGGCCACTATGGCTACACCTTC. It is translated as CASSFSVRQGHYGYTF.

J is TRBJ2-5 and V is TRBV5-1, with D unclear. The ends were cut back, 7 bases at V and 1 base at J, with 14 bases in the middle. This CDR3 comprises 14 residues. Germline V lookup: CDR1 SGHRS, CDR2 YFSETQ. The CDR3 region is CASRRLPSQETQYF. The CDR3 nucleotides are TGCGCCAGCCGACGACTGCCCTCCCAAGAGACCCAGTACTTC.

The rearrangement links TRBV5-4 to TRBJ2-7, with D perhaps TRBD1 (6 bases). The CDR3 consists of 14 residues. V dropped 4 bases and J dropped 2 bases, with 13 bases sitting between them. From germline, CDR1 is SGHNT and CDR2 YYREEE (reference sequence). The CDR3: CASSPWTEPYEQYF. The CDR3 DNA sequence: TGTGCCAGCAGCCCCTGGACAGAGCCCTACGAGCAGTACTTC.

The rearrangement links TRBV11-2 to TRBJ2-7; TRBD2 is a possible D gene (6 bases). The CDR3 loop spans 14 amino acids. The V gene lost 6 bases and the J gene lost 6 bases, with 18 bases spanning the gap. Germline CDR1 is SGHAT and CDR2 is FQNNGV. Written as DNA, the CDR3 is TGTGCCAGCAGTTCCGGGACTCCTGCCTCCGAGCAGTACTTC. Its translation: CASSSGTPASEQYF.

The CDR3 spells CASSGGSRDEQYF. The CDR3 DNA sequence: TGTGCCAGCTCCGGGGGGAGTAGGGACGAGCAGTACTTC. The chain carries TRBV6-1 and TRBJ2-7; 7 bases are shared with TRBD2. After removal of 8 bases from V and 5 bases from J, the junction contained 9 bases not matched to a gene. The CDR3 is 13 amino acids. Germline loops: CDR1 MNHNS, CDR2 SASEGT.

The chain's CDR3 is CASSPEGLLGYGYTF. CDR3 coding DNA: TGTGCCAGCAGTCCCGAGGGACTTCTAGGCTATGGCTACACCTTC. V and J are TRBV6-6 and TRBJ1-2; D possibly corresponds to TRBD1 (5 bases). The V end lost 5 bases, the J end lost 4 bases, and 17 bases lay between the germline ends. Per germline, CDR1 MNHNY and CDR2 SVGAGI (reference sequence). This CDR3 has 15 amino acids.

V is TRBV4-3 and J is TRBJ1-1; TRBD1 matches 11 bases. The CDR3 has 18 amino acids. The germline CDR1 and CDR2 sequences are LGHNA and YSLEER. With V trimmed by 3 bases and J by 3 bases, 12 bases remained unmatched. CDR3 in amino acids: CASSQTPRTGGTDTEAFF. CDR3 sequence (DNA): TGCGCCAGCAGCCAGACTCCCCGGACAGGGGGCACGGACACTGAAGCTTTCTTT.

Remarks on this clone: Other nucleotide sequences in the sample specify the same CDR3. The chain carries TRBV28 and TRBJ2-3; 9 bases line up with TRBD2. The V and J ends lost 2 bases and 5 bases, in that order; junction bases with no gene match: 2. Germline CDR1 and CDR2: MDHEN and SYDVKM. This CDR3 contains 14 residues. The CDR3 loop reads CASSLAGGLDTQYF. DNA of the CDR3: TGTGCCAGCAGTTTAGCGGGAGGGTTAGATACGCAGTATTTT.

The rearrangement links TRBV30 to TRBJ2-7; the match to TRBD2 covers 7 bases. V lost 8 bases to trimming and J lost 6 bases; unmatched junction nucleotides: 4. CDR3 length: 10 amino acids. Germline CDR1 reads GTSNPN; CDR2 reads SVGIG (reference sequence). The CDR3, as DNA: TGTGCCGGGGGGGACGGCGAGCAGTACTTC. It specifies CAGGDGEQYF.

The J gene is TRBJ1-3, the V gene TRBV6-1; 9 positions agree with TRBD1. In germline, CDR1 is MNHNS, CDR2 SASEGT. The ends lost 5 bases at V and 3 bases at J; junction bases unmatched: 5. The CDR3 is made up of 15 amino acids. The CDR3 sequence: CASSTWTGVGNTIYF. In DNA form, the CDR3 reads TGTGCCAGCAGTACCTGGACAGGGGTTGGAAACACCATATATTTT.

This chain uses TRBV28 with TRBJ1-3, with D maybe TRBD1 (5 bases). Looked up from germline, CDR1 is MDHEN and CDR2 is SYDVKM. The CDR3 runs 12 residues. V lost 7 bases to trimming and J lost 8 bases, with 12 bases between them. DNA for the CDR3: TGTGCCAGCATGTCCAGGGTAGACACCATATATTTT. Translation: CASMSRVDTIYF.

The chain couples TRBV7-2 to TRBJ2-1, with D possibly being TRBD2 (6 bases). Trimming took off 3 bases at V and 10 bases at J, with 16 bases between the two ends. CDR1 and CDR2 (germline): SGHTA, FQGNSA. The CDR3 loop spans 14 amino acids. As DNA, the CDR3 is TGTGCCAGCAGCTTTACGGGGAGGAGGTTGGAGCAGTTCTTC. It encodes CASSFTGRRLEQFF.

The gene calls are TRBV5-5 and TRBJ1-1, with 7 bases identical to TRBD1. J was trimmed by 1 base and V by 1 base; bases with no gene match: 4. Looked up from germline, CDR1 is SGHKS and CDR2 is YYEKEE (reference sequence). The CDR3 has 15 residues. CDR3 nucleotides: TGTGCCAGCAGCTTGAGGGGGACAGAGAACACTGAAGCTTTCTTT. Its protein is CASSLRGTENTEAFF.

The chain couples TRBV18 to TRBJ2-1; D is unclear. V dropped 2 bases and J dropped 5 bases, with 7 bases sitting between them. From germline, CDR1 is KGHSH and CDR2 LQKENI. CDR3 size: 13 residues. CDR3 in DNA: TGTGCCAGCTCACCAAAGTCGGACAATGAGCAGTTCTTC. Amino acids: CASSPKSDNEQFF.

The rearrangement joins TRBV6-1 to TRBJ2-1; TRBD2 agrees at 10 bases. The junction had 2 bases not matched to a gene; V was cut back by 6 bases and J by 0 bases. This CDR3 has 15 residues. The germline gives CDR1 MNHNS, CDR2 SASEGT. In nucleotides, the CDR3 is TGTGCCAGCAGGGGGACTAGCGCCTCCTACAATGAGCAGTTCTTC. It encodes CASRGTSASYNEQFF.

The chain is built from TRBV29-1 and TRBJ1-2; D remains ambiguous. CDR1 is SQVTM and CDR2 is ANQGSEA in the germline V gene. The CDR3 has 12 amino acids. Trimming removed 7 bases from V and 7 bases from J, with 16 bases in between. The CDR3 sequence is CSALRPGSGYTF. The CDR3 nucleotides are TGCAGCGCTTTGCGACCCGGATCTGGCTACACCTTC.

V gene TRBV9 combines with J gene TRBJ2-5; TRBD1 is a possible D gene (6 bases). The CDR3 is 17 amino acids. Germline V gene sequence: CDR1 SGDLS, CDR2 YYNGEE. V lost 0 bases, J lost 4 bases, and 19 bases lay in between. CDR3 in DNA: TGTGCCAGCAGCGTAGTGGGTAGCACAATGGGGGCAGAGACCCAGTACTTC. Protein product: CASSVVGSTMGAETQYF.